The entry below gives a single T cell receptor beta chain sequence along with its context. The source of the sample is a study of cytomegalovirus exposure and HLA in healthy donors. Only in-frame clones appear in the TCRdb table, and some are missing; sequencing was by immunoSEQ multiplex PCR. The table records about 50,000 clones, roughly 85% of them present only once. This sequence was found in a woman in her 30s in good health and CMV-seronegative. Material: PBMCs.

Here the CDR3 DNA reads TGTGCCAGCAGCTTGAATGCAGGGTACACTGAAGCTTTCTTT. This encodes CASSLNAGYTEAFF. The V call is TRBV5-5, the J call TRBJ1-1; tentatively, D is TRBD1 (5 bases). Trimming left V 1 base short and J 3 bases short, with 10 bases between. CDR3 length equals 14 residues. Germline V CDR1 and CDR2: SGHKS, YYEKEE (reference sequence).